The present T cell receptor beta chain was sequenced within a study of blood T cells in healthy people across ages. V gave up 4 bases and J gave up 6 bases, with 25 bases separating them. The CDR3 length is 16 residues. Germline values: CDR1 DFQATT, CDR2 SNEGSKA (reference sequence). A second PCR of roughly 7 to 11 cycles used a sample-barcoded 5' primer and a J-beta primer mix. TCRdb independently ran MiXCR on the 5' RACE reads; one entry per CDR3 protein. The sample has over 750,000 distinct CDR3 sequences; approximately 25% are singletons. These same records also appear under a second study, on T cells of mothers and their children. That work states: It was related mother-child pairs that showed slightly higher overlap than unrelated pairs, without reaching significance.

The chain is built from TRBV20-1 and TRBJ2-7, with D unclear. Sequencing was done on a sample of blood. The TCR sequence derives from a boy between 10 and 17 years old in good health. The CDR3: CSATGSGEGIRGEQYF. DNA for the CDR3: TGCAGTGCTACTGGATCGGGTGAAGGGATTCGTGGCGAGCAGTACTTC.